Below are 30 T cell receptor beta chains sequenced from a single sample in a study of response to subunit inactivated influenza vaccine. TCRdb reprocessed the RT-PCR reads with MiXCR, giving one entry per CDR3 protein. The sample lists around 850,000 distinct CDR3 sequences, approximately 17% seen once, with about a tenth in the top ten. The sequencing used PBMCs from blood, collected around 5 days after vaccination. The receptors shown here come from a man aged 45-60 years who received an inactivated influenza vaccine.

This clonotype has a handful of counts. The chain has TRBV15 and TRBJ2-5; perhaps TRBD1 as D (5 bases). CDR3 length: 12 residues. V was clipped by 6 bases and J by 3 bases, with 8 bases between them. Germline CDR1 reads LNHNV; CDR2 reads YYDKDF (reference sequence). CDR3 nucleotides: TGTGCCACCAGTAAGGGGAAAGAGACCCAGTACTTC. Its protein is CATSKGKETQYF.

The V call is TRBV12-3 or TRBV12-4, the J call TRBJ2-3; TRBD2 aligns across 7 bases. This CDR3 has 15 amino acids. J was trimmed by 5 bases and V by 8 bases; bases with no gene match: 13. This chain's CDR3 is CASRVGRRLGDTQYF. The CDR3, as DNA: TGTGCCAGCCGTGTCGGGAGGCGACTGGGAGATACGCAGTATTTT.

The chain joins TRBV28 to TRBJ2-7; a possible D gene is TRBD1 (7 bases). This CDR3 comprises 16 residues. CDR1 and CDR2 (germline): MDHEN, SYDVKM. The V gene lost 5 bases and the J gene lost 4 bases, with 21 bases spanning the gap. The DNA of the CDR3 is TGTGCCAGCAGTCCATGGACAGGTTCGCGGGGTTACGAGCAGTACTTC. The encoded protein is CASSPWTGSRGYEQYF.

This chain connects TRBV5-1 to TRBJ2-7; D uncertain. From germline, CDR1 is SGHRS and CDR2 YFSETQ. V was shortened by 1 base and J by 6 bases, with 23 bases between the two germline ends. The CDR3 consists of 17 residues. CDR3 protein: CASSLRGRTLQSIEQYF. The CDR3 DNA reads as TGCGCCAGCAGCTTGAGAGGACGAACCCTTCAGTCGATCGAGCAGTACTTC.

The V and J genes are TRBV5-1 and TRBJ2-2; D call uncertain. This CDR3 contains 15 residues. V was pared by 5 bases and J by 1 base, with 12 bases between. The V gene's germline CDR1 is SGHRS and CDR2 YFSETQ. This chain's CDR3 is CASRFDTLNTGELFF. The CDR3 DNA reads as TGCGCCAGCAGATTCGACACACTGAACACCGGGGAGCTGTTTTTT. Variable domain in full (rest from reference TRBV5-1 and TRBJ2-2): KAGVTQTPRYLIKTRGQQVTLSCSPISGHRSVSWYQQTPGQGLQFLFEYFSETQRNKGNFPGRFSGRQFSNSRSEMNVSTLELGDSALYLCASRFDTLNTGELFFGEGSRLTVL.

This chain connects TRBV7-2 to TRBJ1-5; no firm D call. The CDR3 length is 15 residues. Trimming cost V 4 bases and J 2 bases, with 12 bases left between them. The germline V gene has CDR1 SGHTA and CDR2 FQGNSA. DNA of the CDR3: TGTGCCAGCAGCTATGGACCGTTTGGCAATCAGCCCCAGCATTTT. Its protein is CASSYGPFGNQPQHF.

The chain employs TRBV5-1 and TRBJ2-5; D is possibly TRBD1 (5 bases). Germline V gene data show CDR1 as SGHRS and CDR2 as YFSETQ. This CDR3 has 16 amino acids. V lost 3 bases to trimming and J lost 1 base, with 16 bases between them. The CDR3: CASSSLGRKTQETQYF. The DNA for the CDR3 is TGCGCCAGCAGCTCCCTGGGGCGTAAGACCCAAGAGACCCAGTACTTC.

At least ten counts were recorded for this clonotype. The rearrangement links TRBV5-6 to TRBJ2-4, with a weak D call TRBD2 (6 bases). The CDR3 contains 15 residues. The germline gives CDR1 SGHDT, CDR2 YYEEEE. V was pared by 2 bases and J by 8 bases, with 17 bases between. Here the CDR3 DNA reads TGTGCCAGCAGCTTCTTTTCTGGGGGGAACCACATTCAGTACTTC. It encodes CASSFFSGGNHIQYF.

This clonotype was observed a few times. This chain connects TRBV7-8 to TRBJ2-3; a weak D match, TRBD2 (5 bases). CDR3 length: 13 residues. Germline CDR1 and CDR2: SGHVS and FQNEAQ. The germline V and J ends were trimmed by 8 bases and 2 bases, with 11 bases remaining between them. The CDR3 coding sequence is TGTGCCAGCTCTGCGGGCGCCACAGATACGCAGTATTTT. It yields the protein CASSAGATDTQYF. The variable domain in full, completed from reference TRBV7-8 and TRBJ2-3, reads GAGVSQSPRYKVAKRGQDVALRCDPISGHVSLFWYQQALGQGPEFLTYFQNEAQLDKSGLPSDRFFAERPEGSVSTLKIQRTQQEDSAVYLCASSAGATDTQYFGPGTRLTVL.

In its sample, this clonotype was seen a few times. This chain links TRBV20-1 with TRBJ2-2, with TRBD1 identical over 11 bases. Per the germline V gene, CDR1 is DFQATT and CDR2 is SNEGSKA (reference sequence). V lost 2 bases and J lost 4; bases outside the gene matches: 3. CDR3 length: 15 amino acids. Here the CDR3 reads CSARPGQGGTGELFF. The CDR3 bases are TGCAGTGCTAGACCGGGACAGGGGGGCACCGGGGAGCTGTTTTTT.

The V call is TRBV20-1, the J call TRBJ2-3; TRBD2 is a possible D gene (6 bases). The V gene's germline CDR1 is DFQATT and CDR2 SNEGSKA (reference sequence). The CDR3 consists of 16 residues. V shed 3 bases and J shed 4 bases, with 20 bases lying between them. CDR3 DNA: TGCAGTGCTAGTTCGTTCGGTAGCGGCGGGGCAGATACGCAGTATTTT. It specifies CSASSFGSGGADTQYF.

There are a few counts of this clonotype. This chain links TRBV4-2 with TRBJ1-4; D is uncertain. The V and J ends lost 4 bases and 3 bases respectively, with 12 bases between them. The CDR3 covers 15 residues. Germline V CDR1 and CDR2: LGHNA, YNFKEQ. Here the CDR3 DNA reads TGTGCCAGCAGCCCTCCGGGGTTGTCTAATGAAAAACTGTTTTTT. Protein product: CASSPPGLSNEKLFF.

A note on this clonotype: Compared with germline, one end of the junction differs, possibly owing to a read error. The chain couples TRBV5-1 to TRBJ1-4, with 7 nucleotides matching TRBD1. This CDR3 contains 15 residues. Germline CDR1 and CDR2: SGHRS and YFSETQ. CDR3 sequence: CASSFGTAINEKRFF. In nucleotides, the CDR3 is TGCGCCAGCAGTTTTGGGACAGCCATTAATGAAAAACGGTTTTTT.

This clonotype appeared many times. The genes are TRBV6-5 and TRBJ2-1; D possibly corresponds to TRBD2 (5 bases). The V and J ends lost 0 bases and 3 bases respectively, with 6 bases between them. The CDR3 runs to 14 residues. Germline lookup yields CDR1 MNHEY and CDR2 SVGAGI. CDR3 in amino acids: CASSYSRDYNEQFF. For the CDR3, the DNA is TGTGCCAGCAGTTACTCGAGGGACTACAATGAGCAGTTCTTC.

This sequence joins TRBV6-1 and TRBJ1-4; D unresolved. The CDR3 extends over 14 amino acids. From germline, CDR1 is MNHNS and CDR2 SASEGT. V lost 6 bases to trimming and J lost 6 bases, with 14 bases between them. CDR3 DNA: TGTGCCAGCAGCCCCTCGGCCTCCGATGAAAAACTGTTTTTT. Protein product: CASSPSASDEKLFF.

This clonotype was observed a few times. The V call is TRBV19, the J call TRBJ1-1, with D maybe TRBD1 (5 bases). Germline V gene sequence: CDR1 LNHDA, CDR2 SQIVND (reference sequence). The CDR3 has 14 amino acids. V lost 1 base and J 7 bases, leaving 13 bases between the germline ends. In nucleotides, the CDR3 is TGTGCCAGTAGTATAGGCGGGGTCGGGGGTGAAGCTTTCTTT. Encoded protein: CASSIGGVGGEAFF.

This clonotype was recorded at least ten times. This rearrangement joins TRBV12-3 or TRBV12-4 to TRBJ2-6, with D hard to call. This CDR3 has 14 residues. Trimming stripped 7 bases from V and 0 bases from J, with 7 bases between. The CDR3: CASKPSSGANVLTF. In DNA form, the CDR3 reads TGTGCCAGCAAGCCTAGCTCTGGGGCCAACGTCCTGACTTTC.

The chain employs TRBV7-8 and TRBJ1-4; D perhaps matches TRBD1 (5 bases). Germline V gene data show CDR1 as SGHVS and CDR2 as FQNEAQ. Deletions cut 5 bases from V and 7 bases from J, with 11 bases between. This CDR3 region has 13 residues. The CDR3 DNA sequence: TGTGCCAGCAGCGCAGGGATGGGTGAAAAACTGTTTTTT. It codes for CASSAGMGEKLFF.

This clonotype showed up many times. The rearrangement joins TRBV6-2 or TRBV6-3 to TRBJ1-5; D gene ambiguous. CDR1 is MNHEY and CDR2 is SVGEGT in the germline V gene. This CDR3 has 13 amino acids. V lost 5 bases to trimming and J lost 3 bases, with 8 bases between them. The CDR3 is CASSGMFNQPQHF. CDR3 in DNA: TGTGCCAGCAGTGGGATGTTCAATCAGCCCCAGCATTTT.

This clonotype occurred a few times. CDR3 in DNA: TGTGCCAGCAGTTTCGGCGCGATCTACGAGCAGTACTTC. This sequence encodes CASSFGAIYEQYF. The V and J genes are TRBV28 and TRBJ2-7; D unresolved. The CDR3 loop spans 13 amino acids. V lost 3 bases and J lost 3, with 9 bases in between. CDR1 and CDR2 from the germline V gene are MDHEN and SYDVKM.

The chain joins TRBV10-3 to TRBJ2-7; TRBD2 agrees at 7 bases. Germline values: CDR1 ENHRY, CDR2 SYGVKD. CDR3 length equals 15 residues. V was clipped by 6 bases and J by 2 bases; unmatched bases: 10. CDR3 in amino acids: CAIRGGLGETYEQYF. The DNA for the CDR3 is TGTGCCATCAGGGGAGGACTAGGGGAGACCTACGAGCAGTACTTC.

Written as DNA, the CDR3 is TGTGCCAGCAGTTACTCGAACCCGTGGAGGATTCCTTCCTACGAGCAGTACTTC. This codes for CASSYSNPWRIPSYEQYF. The chain carries TRBV6-2 or TRBV6-3 and TRBJ2-7, with a possible D match to TRBD2 (5 bases). This CDR3 is 18 amino acids long. The V gene lost 0 bases and the J gene lost 1 base, with 19 bases spanning the gap. Germline V gene sequence: CDR1 MNHEY, CDR2 SVGEGT.

The chain couples TRBV24-1 to TRBJ1-5, with D tentatively TRBD1 (6 bases). Trimming pared 8 bases from V and 11 bases from J, leaving 18 bases between. The CDR3 covers 13 residues. Germline lookup yields CDR1 KGHDR and CDR2 SFDVKD. CDR3 DNA sequence: TGTGCCACCATTAAGGGGGTGGGGAAGACCCAGCATTTT. This sequence encodes CATIKGVGKTQHF.

This clonotype was observed a few times. The chain carries TRBV29-1 and TRBJ2-7; the D gene is possibly TRBD2 (5 bases). Between the trimmed V and J ends, which lost 5 bases and 6 bases, there was a span of 20 bases. CDR3 size: 14 residues. Germline CDR1 and CDR2: SQVTM and ANQGSEA. CDR3 bases: TGCAGCGTTCGAGCAGACGGGGTCCGGCTCGAGCAGTACTTC. It encodes CSVRADGVRLEQYF.

The gene calls are TRBV20-1 and TRBJ2-7; 9 bases map to TRBD2. This CDR3 contains 15 residues. The junction had 6 bases not matched to a gene; V was cut back by 2 bases and J by 1 base. The germline CDR1 and CDR2 sequences are DFQATT and SNEGSKA (reference sequence). The CDR3 coding sequence is TGCAGTGCTAGAATTGGGCTAGCGGGATCCTACGAGCAGTACTTC. This codes for CSARIGLAGSYEQYF.

This clonotype turned up a few times. The J gene is TRBJ1-2, the V gene TRBV2, with TRBD1 identical over 9 bases. V dropped 6 bases and J dropped 4; count of bases not matched to a gene: 3. The germline V gene has CDR1 SNHLY and CDR2 FYNNEI. This CDR3 has 13 amino acids. CDR3 sequence: CASRTGGSYGYTF. The CDR3 coding sequence is TGTGCCAGCAGGACAGGGGGATCCTATGGCTACACCTTC.

Ten or more counts support this clonotype. The chain carries TRBV5-1 and TRBJ2-1; 9 bases map to TRBD2. Trimming removed 0 bases from V and 5 bases from J; junction bases left unmatched: 6. Looked up from germline, CDR1 is SGHRS and CDR2 is YFSETQ. There are 16 residues in the CDR3. In DNA, the CDR3 is TGCGCCAGCAGCTTGGCGCCGACTAGCGGAGACAATGAGCAGTTCTTC. Translated: CASSLAPTSGDNEQFF.

In nucleotides, the CDR3 is TGTGCCAGCAGCCAATTCGGAGGGACAGGGGTTGACGGCGAGCAGTACTTC. Its translation is CASSQFGGTGVDGEQYF. This sequence joins TRBV14 and TRBJ2-7, with 10 bases lining up with TRBD1. The V and J ends lost 2 bases and 6 bases, in that order; junction bases with no gene match: 13. Germline V gene sequence: CDR1 SGHDN, CDR2 FVKESK. This CDR3 has 17 residues.

The J gene is TRBJ2-3, the V gene TRBV6-1, with 10 bases identical to TRBD2. The CDR3 extends over 14 amino acids. V gave up 6 bases and J gave up 5 bases; unmatched junction bases: 5. The germline V gene has CDR1 MNHNS and CDR2 SASEGT. The CDR3: CASSLSGGIDTQYF. CDR3 sequence (DNA): TGTGCCAGCAGCCTTAGCGGGGGGATAGATACGCAGTATTTT.

The chain employs TRBV6-5 and TRBJ2-5; D possibly matches TRBD1 or TRBD2 (7 bases each). The CDR3 is 15 amino acids. V was trimmed by 0 bases and J by 5 bases, leaving 13 bases between them. Germline-derived CDR1 and CDR2 are MNHEY and SVGAGI. The CDR3 bases are TGTGCCAGCAGTTACTCCCGACAGGGAGGGGAGACCCAGTACTTC. Translating gives CASSYSRQGGETQYF.